The 20 T cell receptor beta chains listed next were all sequenced from one sample in a study of cytomegalovirus exposure and HLA in healthy donors. Profiled with immunoSEQ multiplex PCR; TCRdb holds only in-frame clones, not every one. The data contain 150,000 or so clones, 84% of them singletons. Sequencing used PBMCs. The receptors come from a man younger than 40 in good health and CMV-seropositive.

The rearrangement joins TRBV27 to TRBJ1-4; D not certain. Looked up from germline, CDR1 is MNHEY and CDR2 is SMNVEV (reference sequence). This CDR3 spans 17 amino acids. V gave up 1 base and J gave up 3 bases, with 15 bases separating them. CDR3 sequence reads: CASSLYPPSGPNEKLFF. The CDR3 coding sequence is TGTGCCAGCAGTTTATACCCCCCCAGCGGTCCTAATGAAAAACTGTTTTTT.

The chain has TRBV11-1 and TRBJ2-1; 11 bases are shared with TRBD1. V dropped 3 bases and J dropped 4; count of bases not matched to a gene: 5. The germline gives CDR1 SGHAT, CDR2 FQDESV (reference sequence). This CDR3 comprises 16 residues. This chain's CDR3 is CASSFDGTGGYNEQFF. CDR3 nucleotide sequence: TGTGCCAGCAGCTTCGATGGGACAGGGGGTTACAATGAGCAGTTCTTC.

This clone was found once. The chain has TRBV7-9 and TRBJ1-5; tentative D call: TRBD1 (5 bases). Between the trimmed V and J ends, which lost 3 bases and 10 bases, there was a span of 10 bases. The CDR3 is 12 amino acids. Germline assignment: CDR1 SEHNR and CDR2 FQNEAQ (reference sequence). This chain's CDR3 is CASSFGAGPQHF. The DNA of the CDR3 is TGTGCCAGCAGCTTTGGGGCAGGCCCCCAGCATTTT.

The chain joins TRBV30 to TRBJ1-1, with D unclear. The CDR3 has 17 residues. Germline V gene sequence: CDR1 GTSNPN, CDR2 SVGIG (reference sequence). Trimming removed 0 bases from V and 1 base from J, with 18 bases in between. CDR3 loop: CAWSVGRISARNTEAFF. As DNA, the CDR3 is TGTGCCTGGAGTGTAGGCCGAATTAGCGCTCGGAACACTGAAGCTTTCTTT.

This clone was observed once. The gene calls are TRBV6-5 and TRBJ2-7; D perhaps matches TRBD2 (5 bases). This CDR3 spans 14 amino acids. The germline gives CDR1 MNHEY, CDR2 SVGAGI. Deletions cut 9 bases from V and 3 bases from J, with 18 bases between. The DNA for the CDR3 is TGTGCCAGTGGAAGCGGTCCCCAATTCTACGAGCAGTACTTC. Translated: CASGSGPQFYEQYF.

The chain links TRBV5-1 to TRBJ2-1; possible D gene TRBD1, 5 bases. The CDR3 is 14 residues long. Germline-derived CDR1 and CDR2 are SGHRS and YFSETQ. The V gene lost 1 base and the J gene lost 2 bases, with 7 bases spanning the gap. CDR3 region: CASSLTGTYNEQFF. In DNA form, the CDR3 reads TGCGCCAGCAGCTTGACAGGTACCTACAATGAGCAGTTCTTC.

The chain carries TRBV5-1 and TRBJ1-1, with D unclear. Germline V gives CDR1 SGHRS, CDR2 YFSETQ. There are 17 residues in the CDR3. V lost 2 bases to trimming and J lost 0 bases, with 17 bases between them. This CDR3 is CASSFKTLGYMNTEAFF. CDR3 bases: TGCGCCAGCAGCTTCAAGACACTCGGTTATATGAACACTGAAGCTTTCTTT.

The genes are TRBV5-1 and TRBJ2-7, with D perhaps matching TRBD1 (6 bases). This CDR3 comprises 14 residues. The germline gives CDR1 SGHRS, CDR2 YFSETQ. Trimming removed 3 bases at V and 2 bases at J, with 12 bases between. DNA of the CDR3: TGCGCCAGCAGCTCTACAGGGTATCCCTACGAGCAGTACTTC. This gives the protein CASSSTGYPYEQYF.

The chain links TRBV4-2 to TRBJ2-1; 10 bases match TRBD2. CDR1 is LGHNA and CDR2 is YNFKEQ in the germline V gene. The CDR3 consists of 16 residues. Trimming cost V 0 bases and J 8 bases; bases outside gene matches: 7. The DNA of the CDR3 is TGTGCCAGCAGCCAAGATTGGGCTAGCGGGAGCTATGAGCAGTTCTTC. Its translation: CASSQDWASGSYEQFF.

The V and J genes are TRBV5-1 and TRBJ2-7; a possible D gene is TRBD2 (6 bases). With 3 bases removed from V and 0 bases from J, the gap between germline ends came to 7 bases. The CDR3 consists of 13 residues. Germline-derived CDR1 and CDR2 are SGHRS and YFSETQ. Here the CDR3 reads CASSWDFSYEQYF. The CDR3 nucleotides are TGCGCCAGCAGCTGGGACTTCTCCTACGAGCAGTACTTC.

The chain has TRBV9 and TRBJ1-2, with a tentative D call TRBD1 (6 bases). Germline V gene lookup returns CDR1 SGDLS and CDR2 YYNGEE. V was pared by 2 bases and J by 4 bases, with 9 bases between. The length of the CDR3 is 13 residues. CDR3 amino acids: CASSVNRAYGYTF. CDR3 nucleotides: TGTGCCAGCAGCGTGAACAGGGCCTATGGCTACACCTTC. Supplemented by reference TRBV9 and TRBJ1-2, the full variable domain reads DSGVTQTPKHLITATGQRVTLRCSPRSGDLSVYWYQQSLDQGLQFLIQYYNGEERAKGNILERFSAQQFPDLHSELNLSSLELGDSALYFCASSVNRAYGYTFGSGTRLTVV.

The V gene is TRBV28, the J gene TRBJ2-1; 9 bases match TRBD2. Trimming cost V 10 bases and J 0 bases; bases outside gene matches: 10. This CDR3 region has 16 residues. Per germline, CDR1 MDHEN and CDR2 SYDVKM. CDR3 residues: CATYPAGGSSYNEQFF. DNA for the CDR3: TGTGCCACCTACCCGGCGGGGGGGAGCTCCTACAATGAGCAGTTCTTC. Full variable domain (remainder filled in from reference TRBV28 and TRBJ2-1): DVKVTQSSRYLVKRTGEKVFLECVQDMDHENMFWYRQDPGLGLRLIYFSYDVKMKEKGDIPEGYSVSREKKERFSLILESASTNQTSMYLCATYPAGGSSYNEQFFGPGTRLTVL.

The rearrangement joins TRBV15 to TRBJ1-2, with D unresolved. The ends were cut back, 0 bases at V and 4 bases at J, with 12 bases in the middle. The germline V gene has CDR1 LNHNV and CDR2 YYDKDF (reference sequence). The CDR3 totals 15 residues. CDR3 nucleotides: TGTGCCACCAGCAGAGATATTGAGCAAGTCTATGGCTACACCTTC. Amino acid sequence: CATSRDIEQVYGYTF.

The chain recombines TRBV7-9 with TRBJ2-1, with a tentative D call TRBD2 (6 bases). Trimming removed 5 bases at V and 4 bases at J, with 18 bases between. Germline CDR1 reads SEHNR; CDR2 reads FQNEAQ (reference sequence). CDR3 length equals 16 residues. This CDR3 is CASSPPGERAYNEQFF. DNA of the CDR3: TGTGCCAGCAGCCCGCCTGGGGAGCGGGCTTACAATGAGCAGTTCTTC.

This chain links TRBV6-1 with TRBJ1-4; D unresolved. V was trimmed by 3 bases and J by 5 bases, leaving 10 bases between them. The CDR3 runs 14 residues. Germline V gene data show CDR1 as MNHNS and CDR2 as SASEGT. CDR3 sequence: CASSDLWSNEKLFF. The CDR3 DNA follows: TGTGCCAGCAGTGATTTATGGAGCAATGAAAAACTGTTTTTT.

This clone is a singleton in its sample. The chain employs TRBV7-3 and TRBJ2-7; 15 nucleotides line up with TRBD2. Losses at the gene ends were 4 bases for V and 2 bases for J; bases not matched to a gene: 0. This CDR3 comprises 15 residues. Germline CDR1 is SGHTA and CDR2 is FQGTGA. The CDR3 here is CASSWTSGGAYEQYF. The CDR3, as DNA: TGTGCCAGCAGCTGGACTAGCGGGGGGGCCTACGAGCAGTACTTC.

The chain recombines TRBV28 with TRBJ2-2; 7 bases are shared with TRBD1. With V trimmed by 6 bases and J by 5 bases, 6 bases remained unmatched. This CDR3 is 14 amino acids long. Per germline, CDR1 MDHEN and CDR2 SYDVKM. CDR3 sequence reads: CASRATGETGELFF. The CDR3 DNA reads TGTGCCAGCAGGGCTACAGGGGAGACCGGGGAGCTGTTTTTT.

DNA for the CDR3: TGTGCCAGCAGTGACTCGAACGGAGGGGCTGCAGGGCCGCAGTATTTT. This translates into CASSDSNGGAAGPQYF. This chain connects TRBV6-4 to TRBJ2-3; a possible D gene is TRBD2 (6 bases). The CDR3 consists of 16 residues. Per the germline V gene, CDR1 is MRHNA and CDR2 is SNTAGT. Trimming stripped 0 bases from V and 10 bases from J, with 20 bases between.

This chain joins TRBV5-1 and TRBJ2-2; possibly TRBD1 for D (6 bases). The CDR3 totals 14 residues. Germline-derived CDR1 and CDR2 are SGHRS and YFSETQ. Trimming cost V 8 bases and J 2 bases, with 13 bases left between them. CDR3 loop: CASMVGANTGELFF. In DNA form, the CDR3 reads TGCGCCAGTATGGTGGGGGCCAACACCGGGGAGCTGTTTTTT.

V and J are TRBV4-1 and TRBJ2-1, with TRBD2 matching 12 bases. This CDR3 is built from 16 residues. The V and J ends lost 6 bases and 6 bases, in that order; junction bases with no gene match: 9. CDR1 is MGHRA and CDR2 is YSYEKL in the germline V gene. The CDR3 region is CASRHVETSGGNEQFF. Written as DNA, the CDR3 is TGCGCCAGCAGACACGTCGAGACTAGCGGGGGCAATGAGCAGTTCTTC.